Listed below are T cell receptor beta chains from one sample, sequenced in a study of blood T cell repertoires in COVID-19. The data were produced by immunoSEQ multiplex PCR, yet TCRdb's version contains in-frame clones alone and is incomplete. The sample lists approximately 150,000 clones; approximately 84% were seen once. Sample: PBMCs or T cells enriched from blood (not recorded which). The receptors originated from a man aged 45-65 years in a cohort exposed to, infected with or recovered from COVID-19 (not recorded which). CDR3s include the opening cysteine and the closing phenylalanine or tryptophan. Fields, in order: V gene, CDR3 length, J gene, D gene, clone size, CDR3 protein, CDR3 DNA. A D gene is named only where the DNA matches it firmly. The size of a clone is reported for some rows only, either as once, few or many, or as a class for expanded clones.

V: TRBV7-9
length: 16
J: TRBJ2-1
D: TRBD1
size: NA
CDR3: CASSLLGTGAYNEQFF
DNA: TGTGCCAGCAGCTTACTCGGGACAGGGGCGTACAATGAGCAGTTCTTC

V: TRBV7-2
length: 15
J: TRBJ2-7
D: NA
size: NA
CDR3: CASSLGSRGLYEQYF
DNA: TGTGCCAGCAGCTTAGGGAGTCGGGGTCTCTACGAGCAGTACTTC

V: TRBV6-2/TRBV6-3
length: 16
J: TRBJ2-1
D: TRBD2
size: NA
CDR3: CASSYEIAGEYNEQFF
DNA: TGTGCCAGCAGTTACGAAATAGCGGGGGAGTACAATGAGCAGTTCTTC

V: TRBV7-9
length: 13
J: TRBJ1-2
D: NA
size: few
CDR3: CASSEQGPYGYTF
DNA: TGTGCCAGCAGCGAACAGGGCCCCTATGGCTACACCTTC

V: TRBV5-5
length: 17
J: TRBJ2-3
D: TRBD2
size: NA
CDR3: CASSLLAGGQSTDTQYF
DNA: TGTGCCAGCAGCTTGTTAGCGGGGGGGCAGAGCACAGATACGCAGTATTTT

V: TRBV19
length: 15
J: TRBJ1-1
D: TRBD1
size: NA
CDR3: CASMGPRGLNTEAFF
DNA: TGTGCCAGTATGGGGCCCAGGGGGTTGAACACTGAAGCTTTCTTT

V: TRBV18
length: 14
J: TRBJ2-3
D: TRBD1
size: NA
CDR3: CASSDRESTDTQYF
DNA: TGTGCCAGCTCAGACAGGGAAAGCACAGATACGCAGTATTTT

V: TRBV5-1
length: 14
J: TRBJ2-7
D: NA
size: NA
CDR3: CASSLAGVEGEQYF
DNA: TGCGCCAGCAGCTTGGCGGGAGTCGAGGGCGAGCAGTACTTC

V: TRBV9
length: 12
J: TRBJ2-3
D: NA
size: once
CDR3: CASSSYTDTQYF
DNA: TGTGCCAGCAGCTCTTATACAGATACGCAGTATTTT

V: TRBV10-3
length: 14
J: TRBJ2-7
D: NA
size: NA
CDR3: CATLSGNNAGEQYF
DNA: TGTGCCACTTTATCCGGGAACAACGCGGGTGAGCAGTACTTC

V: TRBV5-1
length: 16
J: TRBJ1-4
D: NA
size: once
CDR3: CASSLAGGATNEKLFF
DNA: TGCGCCAGCAGCTTGGCCGGGGGTGCAACTAATGAAAAACTGTTTTTT

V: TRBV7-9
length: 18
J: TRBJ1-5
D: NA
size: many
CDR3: CASSLVSRGMEGNQPQHF
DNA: TGTGCCAGCAGCTTAGTGTCGCGGGGGATGGAAGGCAATCAGCCCCAGCATTTT

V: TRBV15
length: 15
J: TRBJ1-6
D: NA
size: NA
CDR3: CATSRDGSYNSPLHF
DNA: TGTGCCACCAGCAGAGACGGCTCCTATAATTCACCCCTCCACTTT

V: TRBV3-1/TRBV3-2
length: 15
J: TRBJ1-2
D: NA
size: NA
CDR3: CASSQDRTEGYGYTF
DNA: TGTGCCAGCAGCCAAGACAGGACTGAAGGCTATGGCTACACCTTC

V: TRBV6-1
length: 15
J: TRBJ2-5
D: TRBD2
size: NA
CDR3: CASSEWREGRETQYF
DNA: TGTGCCAGCAGTGAATGGCGGGAGGGCCGGGAGACCCAGTACTTC

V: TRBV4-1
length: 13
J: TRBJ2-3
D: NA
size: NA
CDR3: CASYVESTDTQYF
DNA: TGCGCCAGTTACGTGGAGTCCACAGATACGCAGTATTTT

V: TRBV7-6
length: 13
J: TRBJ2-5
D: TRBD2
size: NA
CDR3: CASSLGGSETQYF
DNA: TGTGCCAGCAGCTTGGGCGGGAGCGAGACCCAGTACTTC

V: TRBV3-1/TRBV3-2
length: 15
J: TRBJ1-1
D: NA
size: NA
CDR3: CASSRVRQSNTEAFF
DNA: TGTGCCAGCAGCCGGGTTAGACAGTCGAACACTGAAGCTTTCTTT

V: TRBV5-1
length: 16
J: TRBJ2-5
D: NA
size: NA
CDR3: CASSLDRSMVRETQYF
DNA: TGCGCCAGCAGCTTGGACCGCTCGATGGTGAGAGAGACCCAGTACTTC

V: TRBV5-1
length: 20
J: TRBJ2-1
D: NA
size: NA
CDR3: CASSLDVRRALGSSYNEQFF
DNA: TGCGCCAGCAGCTTGGACGTCAGGCGGGCCCTTGGGAGCTCCTACAATGAGCAGTTCTTC

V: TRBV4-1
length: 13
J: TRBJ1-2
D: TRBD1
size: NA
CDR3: CASSQIPGQGWRF
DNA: TGCGCCAGCAGCCAAATACCGGGACAGGGGTGGCGGTTC